The sequence of this TCR beta chain was determined in a study of shared clonotypes between healthy human individuals. The wider study: The donor group consisted of a couple of women and three men, aged 18 to 49. Findings and limits, study-wide: A generally larger estimated richness was seen in naive subsets than in memory subsets.

The V gene's germline CDR1 is SGHRS and CDR2 YFSETQ. The CDR3 has 16 residues. Trimming removed 1 base from V and 6 bases from J, with 17 bases in between. Remarks on this clone: As yet, its antigen is unknown.

Sorted-subset replicate PCRs used around 200 ng of genomic DNA. This amount corresponded to tens of thousands of T cell genomes. Measured with immunoSEQ multiplex PCR; TCRdb has only the in-frame clones, and not every one. The sample lists some 1 million clones, 75% occurring once. The origin of this receptor is a man aged 18 to 30 in good health. This sequence joins TRBV5-1 and TRBJ2-1; the D is unclear. The source material was memory CD4+ T cells sorted from blood. The sample's subset: CD45RA-negative fraction. The CDR3 nucleotides read TGCGCCAGCAGCTTGTTATCCCTAACTCTAGGCAATGAGCAGTTCTTC. The encoded protein is CASSLLSLTLGNEQFF.